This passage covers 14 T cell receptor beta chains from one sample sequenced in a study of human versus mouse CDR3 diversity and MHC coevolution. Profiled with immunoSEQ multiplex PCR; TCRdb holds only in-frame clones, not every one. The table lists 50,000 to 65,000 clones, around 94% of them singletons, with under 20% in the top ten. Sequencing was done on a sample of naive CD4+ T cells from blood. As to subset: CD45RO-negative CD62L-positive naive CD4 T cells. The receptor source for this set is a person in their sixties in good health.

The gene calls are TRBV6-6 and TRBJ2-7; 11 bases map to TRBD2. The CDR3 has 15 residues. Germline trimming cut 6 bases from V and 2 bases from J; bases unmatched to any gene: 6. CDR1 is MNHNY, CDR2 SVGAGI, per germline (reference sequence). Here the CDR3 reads CASRLLAGGPYEQYF. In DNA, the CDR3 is TGTGCCAGCAGACTCTTAGCGGGAGGGCCCTACGAGCAGTACTTC.

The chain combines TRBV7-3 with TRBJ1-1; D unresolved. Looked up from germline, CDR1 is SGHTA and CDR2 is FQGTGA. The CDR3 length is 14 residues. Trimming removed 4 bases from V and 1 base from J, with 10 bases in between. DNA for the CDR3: TGTGCCAGCAGCTCGCTCGGAGGGAACACTGAAGCTTTCTTT. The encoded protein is CASSSLGGNTEAFF. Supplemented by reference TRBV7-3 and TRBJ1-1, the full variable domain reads GAGVSQTPSNKVTEKGKYVELRCDPISGHTALYWYRQSLGQGPEFLIYFQGTGAADDSGLPNDRFFAVRPEGSVSTLKIQRTERGDSAVYLCASSSLGGNTEAFFGQGTRLTVV.

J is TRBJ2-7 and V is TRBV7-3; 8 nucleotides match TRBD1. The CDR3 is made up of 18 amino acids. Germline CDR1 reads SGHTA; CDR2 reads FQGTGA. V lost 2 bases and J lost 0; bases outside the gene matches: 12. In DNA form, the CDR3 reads TGTGCCAGCAGCTTAGTCTGGGCGGGACAGGTGTTCTCCTACGAGCAGTACTTC. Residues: CASSLVWAGQVFSYEQYF.

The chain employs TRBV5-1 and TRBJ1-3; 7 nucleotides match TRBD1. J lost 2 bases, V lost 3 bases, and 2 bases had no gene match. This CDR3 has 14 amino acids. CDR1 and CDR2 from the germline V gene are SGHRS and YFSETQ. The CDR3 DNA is TGCGCCAGCAGCTCCACAGGGGCTGGAAACACCATATATTTT. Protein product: CASSSTGAGNTIYF.

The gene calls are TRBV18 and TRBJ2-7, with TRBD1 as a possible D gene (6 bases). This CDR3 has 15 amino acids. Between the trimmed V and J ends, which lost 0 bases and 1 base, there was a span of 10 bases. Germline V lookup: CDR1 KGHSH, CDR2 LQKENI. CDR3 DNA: TGTGCCAGCTCACCACCTCAGGGGTGGTCCTACGAGCAGTACTTC. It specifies CASSPPQGWSYEQYF.

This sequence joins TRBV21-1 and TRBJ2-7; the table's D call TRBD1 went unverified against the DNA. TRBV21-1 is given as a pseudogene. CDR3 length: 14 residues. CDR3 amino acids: CASSKQPGEREQYF. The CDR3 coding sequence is TGTGCCAGCAGCAAACAGCCAGGGGAGAGGGAGCAGTACTTC.

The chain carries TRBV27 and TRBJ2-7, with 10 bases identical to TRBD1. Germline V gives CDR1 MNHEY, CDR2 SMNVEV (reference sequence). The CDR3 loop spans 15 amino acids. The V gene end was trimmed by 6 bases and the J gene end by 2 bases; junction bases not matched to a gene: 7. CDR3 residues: CASSLGQGPTYEQYF. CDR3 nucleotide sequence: TGTGCCAGCAGCTTGGGACAGGGGCCAACCTACGAGCAGTACTTC.

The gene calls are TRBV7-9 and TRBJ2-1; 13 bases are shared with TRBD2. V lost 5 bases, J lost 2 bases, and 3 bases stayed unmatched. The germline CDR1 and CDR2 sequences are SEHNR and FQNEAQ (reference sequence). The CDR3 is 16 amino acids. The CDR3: CASSPGLAGAYNEQFF. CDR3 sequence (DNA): TGTGCCAGCAGCCCAGGACTAGCGGGAGCCTACAATGAGCAGTTCTTC. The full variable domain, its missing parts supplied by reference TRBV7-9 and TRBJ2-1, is DTGVSQNPRHKITKRGQNVTFRCDPISEHNRLYWYRQTLGQGPEFLTYFQNEAQLEKSRLLSDRFSAERPKGSFSTLEIQRTEQGDSAMYLCASSPGLAGAYNEQFFGPGTRLTVL.

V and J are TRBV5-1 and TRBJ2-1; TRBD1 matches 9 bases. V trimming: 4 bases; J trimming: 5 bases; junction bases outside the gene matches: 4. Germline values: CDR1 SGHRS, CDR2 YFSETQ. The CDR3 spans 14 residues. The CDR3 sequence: CASSRRQGDNEQFF. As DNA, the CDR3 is TGCGCCAGCAGCAGGCGACAGGGGGACAATGAGCAGTTCTTC.

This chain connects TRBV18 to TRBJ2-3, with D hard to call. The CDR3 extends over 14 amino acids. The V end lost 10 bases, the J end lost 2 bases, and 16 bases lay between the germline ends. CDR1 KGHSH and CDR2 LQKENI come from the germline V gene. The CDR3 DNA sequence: TGTGCCACCACCCGCTGGAGTTCCACAGATACGCAGTATTTT. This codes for CATTRWSSTDTQYF.

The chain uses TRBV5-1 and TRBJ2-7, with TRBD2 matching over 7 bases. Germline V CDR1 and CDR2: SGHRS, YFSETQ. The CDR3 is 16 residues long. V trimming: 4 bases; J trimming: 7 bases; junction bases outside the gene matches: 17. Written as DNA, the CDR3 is TGCGCCAGCAGCCCGTACCCAGTGGGAGGGTCATGGGAGCAGTACTTC. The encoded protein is CASSPYPVGGSWEQYF.

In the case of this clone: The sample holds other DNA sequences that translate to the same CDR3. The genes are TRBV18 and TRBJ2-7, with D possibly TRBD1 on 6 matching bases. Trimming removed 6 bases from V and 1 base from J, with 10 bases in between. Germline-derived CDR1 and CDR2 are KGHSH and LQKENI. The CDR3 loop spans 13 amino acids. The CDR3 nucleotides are TGTGCCAGCTCCCGAGGGGGATCCTACGAGCAGTACTTC. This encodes CASSRGGSYEQYF.

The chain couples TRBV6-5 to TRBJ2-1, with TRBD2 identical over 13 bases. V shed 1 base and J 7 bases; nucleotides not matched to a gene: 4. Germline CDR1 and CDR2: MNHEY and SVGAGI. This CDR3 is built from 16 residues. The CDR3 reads CASSYLLAGGPNEQFF. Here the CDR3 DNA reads TGTGCCAGCAGTTACTTACTAGCGGGAGGGCCGAATGAGCAGTTCTTC.

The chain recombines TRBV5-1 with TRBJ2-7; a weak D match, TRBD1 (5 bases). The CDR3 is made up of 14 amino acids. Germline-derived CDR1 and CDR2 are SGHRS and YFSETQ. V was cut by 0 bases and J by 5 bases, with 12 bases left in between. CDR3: CASSLGKGRNEQYF. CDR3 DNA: TGCGCCAGCAGCTTGGGGAAGGGGCGGAACGAGCAGTACTTC.